This T cell receptor (beta chain) stems from a study of blood T cell repertoires in COVID-19 (dated by TCRdb to about 2020). Describing the broader study: Samples from collaborators originated in the United States, Italy and Spain and spanned both the acute and convalescent phases of COVID-19. The prospective study material was composed of cDNA or gDNA derived from T cells, B-cell-depleted T cells, or PBMCs. Subjects who had been exposed to COVID-19, were actively infected with it, or had recovered from it provided the deeply sampled blood TCRbeta repertoires that made up the dataset. The repertoires were made available in a free public database intended to serve as a resource for research on the immune response to SARS-CoV-2. Samples were obtained from the ongoing ImmuneRACE study (first 160 participants) and from over 1,000 subjects provided by 6 global collaborators. Sample metadata almost always included a de-identified subject ID, COVID-19 status, age in years and sex. Where available, HLA class I and class II types were obtained from metadata supplied by the sample provider rather than from assay-based typing. The paper's findings and limits, for the study overall: How much clinical and demographic metadata was included differed by source and by participant, and the metadata was provided uncurated.

Samples from volunteer blood donors who had recovered from COVID-19 were contributed by a second Seattle source. Each collaborating institution followed its own protocols to collect whole blood in K2EDTA tubes. Collaborator samples were shipped for TCRbeta analysis as frozen whole blood, isolated PBMCs, or DNA extracted from either sample type. In its sample, this clone was seen once. The specificity of this receptor is unknown. No base quality values were provided; no much bigger clone lies one nucleotide off. TCRbeta CDR3 regions were amplified from genomic DNA using the immunoSEQ Assay, a bias-controlled multiplex PCR. The authors' analysis ran thus. Within the assay, amplification of reference gene primers was used to estimate how many nucleated cells each sample contained. To quantify the absolute abundance of each unique TCRbeta CDR3 rearrangement, sequence reads were collapsed and filtered. For each sample, productive Simpson clonality was calculated as the square root of Simpson's diversity index across productive rearrangements. TCRdb took this table from immuneACCESS and kept in-frame rearrangements with V and J called. Such tables lack part of the clones; where checked against another copy, unresolved V genes explain under half of the gap, and the rest is unexplained. V, J and clone size are taken as reported in that table, and D and trimming were inferred from the DNA itself. The sample table records 250,000 or so clones; 75% to 90% of these occur just once. Roughly 1.6% of the sample goes to the ten largest clones.

This clonotype originated in a woman aged 40 to 50 who had recovered from COVID-19. Material: peripheral blood.

The DNA is TGCAGCGTCGGGTCTAGCGGGGGGGAGTATTTT. It encodes CSVGSSGGEYF. Recombination connected TRBV29-1 to TRBJ2-3; TRBD2 lines up with 12 middle nucleotides. Reading the germline V gene gives CDR1 SQVTM and CDR2 ANQGSEA. The CDR3 numbers 11 residues from cysteine through phenylalanine. The retained sequence is limited to the CDR3, 33 bases, with the frame set at the first base. Trimmed from V: 6 bases; trimmed from J: 13 bases; junction bases lacking a gene match: 5.